Listed here are 20 T cell receptor beta chains from one sample, sequenced in a study of cytomegalovirus exposure and HLA in healthy donors (TCRdb year 2017). Library creation used the immunoSEQ multiplex PCR assay. A mixture of 60 forward primers for TCR Vbeta segments and 13 reverse primers for TCR Jbeta segments was used in the multiplex PCR. TCRdb holds this immuneACCESS table with in-frame rearrangements only. Some clones are missing; in checked studies, unresolved V genes explain under half, and the rest has no known cause. The sample table lists 85,000 to 120,000 clones, about three quarters of them with a count of one. Together, the top ten hold 0.79% of the sample. Sequenced: PBMCs. These receptor sequences come from a boy between 10 and 17 years old in good health and CMV-seronegative.

The V gene is TRBV7-6, the J gene TRBJ2-2, with D tentatively TRBD2 (6 bases). The CDR3 totals 16 residues. The germline V gene encodes CDR1 SGHVS and CDR2 FNYEAQ. Trimming pared 0 bases from V and 0 bases from J, leaving 8 bases between. The CDR3 DNA is TGTGCCAGCAGCTTAGCGGGAGGAACGAACACCGGGGAGCTGTTTTTT. Protein sequence: CASSLAGGTNTGELFF.

V gene TRBV7-8 combines with J gene TRBJ2-2; TRBD1 matches at 9 bases. With 2 bases clipped from V and 4 bases from J, the junction kept 8 bases outside the gene matches. This CDR3 spans 17 amino acids. Germline V lookup: CDR1 SGHVS, CDR2 FQNEAQ. The CDR3: CASSLLGQGPGTGELFF. The CDR3 bases are TGTGCCAGCAGCTTACTGGGACAGGGCCCGGGCACCGGGGAGCTGTTTTTT.

The chain joins TRBV29-1 to TRBJ2-5; TRBD2 is a possible D gene (5 bases). The V end lost 4 bases, the J end lost 4 bases, and 10 bases lay between the germline ends. Per the germline V gene, CDR1 is SQVTM and CDR2 is ANQGSEA. CDR3 length: 12 residues. The CDR3 bases are TGCAGCGTTGTGAGGGATTCAGAGACCCAGTACTTC. Amino acid sequence: CSVVRDSETQYF.

The CDR3 sequence is CASSLQGALKETQYF. The CDR3 DNA is TGTGCCAGCAGCTTACAGGGGGCGCTTAAAGAGACCCAGTACTTC. V usage is TRBV7-8 and J usage is TRBJ2-5; 8 nucleotides align to TRBD1. With 2 bases clipped from V and 3 bases from J, the junction kept 5 bases outside the gene matches. The germline gives CDR1 SGHVS, CDR2 FQNEAQ. The length of the CDR3 is 15 residues. Complete variable domain (other parts from reference TRBV7-8 and TRBJ2-5): GAGVSQSPRYKVAKRGQDVALRCDPISGHVSLFWYQQALGQGPEFLTYFQNEAQLDKSGLPSDRFFAERPEGSVSTLKIQRTQQEDSAVYLCASSLQGALKETQYFGPGTRLLVL.

This clone showed up just once. This rearrangement joins TRBV5-4 to TRBJ2-7, with D maybe TRBD1 (6 bases). This CDR3 is 14 amino acids long. Per the germline V gene, CDR1 is SGHNT and CDR2 is YYREEE (reference sequence). Between the trimmed V and J ends, which lost 0 bases and 4 bases, there was a span of 11 bases. As DNA, the CDR3 is TGTGCCAGCAGCTTGGCCCCAGGGGAGTACGAGCAGTACTTC. It is translated as CASSLAPGEYEQYF.

The genes are TRBV6-1 and TRBJ1-4; possibly TRBD1 for D (6 bases). From germline, CDR1 is MNHNS and CDR2 SASEGT. This CDR3 has 15 amino acids. V dropped 0 bases and J dropped 7 bases, with 12 bases sitting between them. In DNA form, the CDR3 reads TGTGCCAGCAGTGAAGCAGCGGGGGGCACTGAAAAACTGTTTTTT. The encoded protein is CASSEAAGGTEKLFF.

V gene TRBV5-6 combines with J gene TRBJ2-7; D is possibly TRBD1 (5 bases). V was pared by 0 bases and J by 5 bases, with 9 bases between. The CDR3 sequence is 13 residues long. In germline, CDR1 is SGHDT, CDR2 YYEEEE. In DNA, the CDR3 is TGTGCCAGCAGCTTGGTCCAGGGCCACGAGCAGTACTTC. Translating gives CASSLVQGHEQYF.

This rearrangement joins TRBV4-3 to TRBJ1-2; D is unresolved. CDR3 length: 18 amino acids. Trimming left V 0 bases short and J 8 bases short, with 25 bases between. Germline CDR1 LGHNA, CDR2 YSLEER. This chain's CDR3 is CASSQDLPLIGSSSGYTF. The CDR3 region has the DNA TGCGCCAGCAGCCAAGATTTACCTTTGATTGGTAGTAGTTCGGGCTACACCTTC.

This clone was seen only a few times. The chain has TRBV4-1 and TRBJ2-1, with TRBD1 as a possible D gene (5 bases). V lost 4 bases and J 0 bases, leaving 13 bases between the germline ends. Germline V gene sequence: CDR1 MGHRA, CDR2 YSYEKL. The CDR3 has 16 amino acids. CDR3 DNA: TGCGCCAGCAGCCCCTTTAGCAGGGCCTCCTACAATGAGCAGTTCTTC. The encoded protein is CASSPFSRASYNEQFF.

The rearrangement joins TRBV6-1 to TRBJ2-7; maybe TRBD1 (5 bases). This CDR3 comprises 13 residues. With 2 bases removed from V and 4 bases from J, the gap between germline ends came to 9 bases. The V gene's germline CDR1 is MNHNS and CDR2 SASEGT. The DNA of the CDR3 is TGTGCCAGCAGTGAACAGGGCCGATACGAGCAGTACTTC. Its translation is CASSEQGRYEQYF.

The rearrangement uses TRBV21-1 and TRBJ2-1; the DNA was not compared with TRBD2, the D call given in the table. TRBV21-1 is tagged as a pseudogene. This CDR3 is 18 amino acids long. This CDR3 reads CASYLYDSGISFPNEQFF. CDR3 in DNA: TGTGCCAGCTATCTATATGATAGCGGGATCTCATTCCCCAATGAGCAGTTCTTC.

This chain connects TRBV6-5 to TRBJ2-2; possible D gene TRBD2, 5 bases. V gave up 5 bases and J gave up 7 bases, with 8 bases separating them. Germline-derived CDR1 and CDR2 are MNHEY and SVGAGI. The CDR3 has 12 residues. The CDR3 bases are TGTGCCAGCAGTCGCGAGGGCGGGGAGCTGTTTTTT. It encodes CASSREGGELFF.

The V gene is TRBV7-3, the J gene TRBJ2-1; perhaps TRBD2 as D (7 bases). V was shortened by 6 bases and J by 2 bases, with 17 bases between the two germline ends. The CDR3 extends over 16 amino acids. Germline CDR1 SGHTA, CDR2 FQGTGA. The CDR3 DNA reads TGTGCCAGCAGTTTAGACCGGGGGGCTCCCTACAATGAGCAGTTCTTC. This translates into CASSLDRGAPYNEQFF.

The V and J genes are TRBV27 and TRBJ1-5; 7 bases agree with TRBD1. CDR3 length equals 15 residues. Germline values: CDR1 MNHEY, CDR2 SMNVEV (reference sequence). Trimming cost V 5 bases and J 5 bases; bases outside gene matches: 9. CDR3 nucleotide sequence: TGTGCCAGCAGTCCCGGGACAGCGGAGTATCAGCCCCAGCATTTT. As protein: CASSPGTAEYQPQHF.

This clone was seen only once. The V call is TRBV18, the J call TRBJ2-5; the match to TRBD2 covers 15 bases. This CDR3 contains 17 residues. Losses at the gene ends were 3 bases for V and 1 base for J; bases not matched to a gene: 3. CDR1 and CDR2 (germline): KGHSH, LQKENI. CDR3 in DNA: TGTGCCAGCTCACCCCAGGGACTAGCGGGAGGCCAAGAGACCCAGTACTTC. This translates into CASSPQGLAGGQETQYF. Supplemented by reference TRBV18 and TRBJ2-5, the full variable domain reads NAGVMQNPRHLVRRRGQEARLRCSPMKGHSHVYWYRQLPEEGLKFMVYLQKENIIDESGMPKERFSAEFPKEGPSILRIQQVVRGDSAAYFCASSPQGLAGGQETQYFGPGTRLLVL.

The V call is TRBV5-1, the J call TRBJ2-3; no firm D call. V lost 4 bases to trimming and J lost 4 bases, with 10 bases between them. The V gene's germline CDR1 is SGHRS and CDR2 YFSETQ. This CDR3 comprises 13 residues. CDR3 coding DNA: TGCGCCAGCAGCGAAAATAGCCCAGATACGCAGTATTTT. Translating it yields CASSENSPDTQYF.

V is TRBV18 and J is TRBJ1-1, with TRBD1 as a possible D gene (5 bases). Trimming pared 3 bases from V and 4 bases from J, leaving 9 bases between. The CDR3 sequence is 13 residues long. Germline V lookup: CDR1 KGHSH, CDR2 LQKENI. CDR3 sequence (DNA): TGTGCCAGCTCACCTCCAGGGTTCACTGAAGCTTTCTTT. This codes for CASSPPGFTEAFF.

In this sample, this clone turned up once. V and J are TRBV13 and TRBJ2-2, with TRBD1 matching 7 bases. This CDR3 has 16 amino acids. V lost 1 base to trimming and J lost 5 bases; unmatched junction nucleotides: 7. The germline V gene has CDR1 PRHDT and CDR2 FYEKMQ (reference sequence). The CDR3 spells CASSLENRGGTGELFF. DNA for the CDR3: TGTGCCAGCAGCTTAGAGAACAGGGGTGGGACCGGGGAGCTGTTTTTT.

The chain recombines TRBV15 with TRBJ1-4; D is ambiguous. With 1 base removed from V and 2 bases from J, the gap between germline ends came to 5 bases. Germline-derived CDR1 and CDR2 are LNHNV and YYDKDF (reference sequence). CDR3 length: 14 residues. CDR3 nucleotides: TGTGCCACCAGCAGAGGGCAGACTAATGAAAAACTGTTTTTT. This codes for CATSRGQTNEKLFF.

Of note for this clone: Germline is not matched at one junction end, which may reflect a read error. This chain's CDR3 is CASSPLDRALVTDTQYF. CDR3 coding DNA: TGTGCCAGCTCCCCACTTGACAGAGCCTTAGTTACAGATACGCAGTATTTT. The genes are TRBV18 and TRBJ2-3; D possibly corresponds to TRBD1 (5 bases). The CDR3 has 17 residues. In germline, CDR1 is KGHSH, CDR2 LQKENI. The entire variable domain, with the rest obtained from reference TRBV18 and TRBJ2-3, is as follows: NAGVMQNPRHLVRRRGQEARLRCSPMKGHSHVYWYRQLPEEGLKFMVYLQKENIIDESGMPKERFSAEFPKEGPSILRIQQVVRGDSAAYFCASSPLDRALVTDTQYFGPGTRLTVL.